This record concerns one TCR beta chain sequence. The V gene's germline CDR1 is MNHNY and CDR2 SVGAGI (reference sequence). Trimming took off 1 base at V and 1 base at J, with 5 bases between the two ends. The CDR3 loop spans 14 amino acids. Measured with immunoSEQ multiplex PCR; TCRdb has only the in-frame clones, and not every one. The table lists 83,000 or so clones, roughly 80% of them singletons. This sample stems from a study of OX40 agonist ivuxolimab in advanced cancers. The sequence derives from an adult with an advanced solid tumor such as melanoma, head and neck, liver or kidney cancer. Sample: CD4+ or CD8+ T cells sorted from blood, taken in a trial of the OX40 agonist ivuxolimab. This chain uses TRBV6-6 with TRBJ2-1; D is unresolved. The CDR3 sequence is CASSYYGSYNEQFF. CDR3 DNA: TGTGCCAGCAGTTACTATGGGTCCTACAATGAGCAGTTCTTC.